The T cell receptor beta chain under discussion was sequenced for a study of CD8+ T cells in alopecia areata. Overall study results and limits: Sequenced scalp T cells also include alphabeta T cells resident in normal skin.

CDR1 and CDR2 (germline): SQVTM, ANQGSEA. This CDR3 spans 13 amino acids. Trimming pared 4 bases from V and 5 bases from J, leaving 12 bases between. Extraction of RNA preceded its reverse transcription into cDNA, which served as the sequencing template. Method: immunoSEQ multiplex PCR; TCRdb's copy keeps in-frame clones and lacks some. In the table there are about 150,000 clones, roughly 53% of which are singletons. As concerns this clone: Its specificity is unknown.

The source material was CD4+ T cells sorted from blood, sampled at week 0. V is TRBV29-1 and J is TRBJ1-5; unclear D gene. This TCR came from a human donor with alopecia areata. Written as DNA, the CDR3 is TGCAGCGTTGGTGTGTCTCCCTATCAGCCCCAGCATTTT. Translated: CSVGVSPYQPQHF. The entire variable domain, with the rest obtained from reference TRBV29-1 and TRBJ1-5, is as follows: SAVISQKPSRDICQRGTSLTIQCQVDSQVTMMFWYRQQPGQSLTLIATANQGSEATYESGFVIDKFPISRPNLTFSTLTVSNMSPEDSSIYLCSVGVSPYQPQHFGDGTRLSIL.